The T cell receptor (beta chain) under discussion was sequenced for a study of read filtering for tumor transcriptome and immune sequencing. This clonotype was picked up one time. Molecular barcoded adaptors covering alpha/delta and beta/gamma chains were used on around 370 ng RNA. TCRdb called the reads again in MiXCR, with one record for every CDR3 protein. The data hold about 15,000 distinct CDR3 sequences, with over 20% observed a single time. Sequenced: a population of CD138-negative cells sorted from bone marrow. The source is a donor aged 40 or older with multiple myeloma.

Here the CDR3 reads CASTLRGQSNQPQHF. In DNA form, the CDR3 reads TGTGCCAGCACCCTGCGGGGTCAGAGCAATCAGCCCCAGCATTTT. The J gene is TRBJ1-5, the V gene TRBV27, with D unresolved. CDR3 size: 15 residues. Germline V gene sequence: CDR1 MNHEY, CDR2 SMNVEV (reference sequence). V gave up 7 bases and J gave up 1 base, with 14 bases separating them.